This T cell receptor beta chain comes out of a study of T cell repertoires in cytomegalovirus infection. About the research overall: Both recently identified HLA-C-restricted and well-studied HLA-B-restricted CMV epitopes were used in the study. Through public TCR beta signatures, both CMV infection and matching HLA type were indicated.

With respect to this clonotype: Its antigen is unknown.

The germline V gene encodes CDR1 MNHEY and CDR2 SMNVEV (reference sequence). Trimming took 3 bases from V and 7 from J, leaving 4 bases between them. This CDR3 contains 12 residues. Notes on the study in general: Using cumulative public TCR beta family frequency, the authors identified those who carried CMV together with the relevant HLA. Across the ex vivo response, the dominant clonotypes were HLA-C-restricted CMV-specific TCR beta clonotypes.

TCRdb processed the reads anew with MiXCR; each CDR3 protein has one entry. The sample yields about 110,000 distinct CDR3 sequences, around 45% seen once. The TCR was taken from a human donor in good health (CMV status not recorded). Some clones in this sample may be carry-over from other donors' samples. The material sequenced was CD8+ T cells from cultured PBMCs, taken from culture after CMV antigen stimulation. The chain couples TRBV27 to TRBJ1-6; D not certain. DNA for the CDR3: TGTGCCAGCAGTTTGGACAATTCACCCCTCCACTTT. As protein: CASSLDNSPLHF.